These 27 T cell receptor beta chains were all obtained from the same sample, sequenced in a study of blood T cell repertoires in COVID-19. The assay was immunoSEQ multiplex PCR, and TCRdb's table has in-frame clones only and misses some. The sample lists approximately 390,000 clones, about 87% occurring once. Sequenced input: peripheral blood. The receptors here all came from a woman aged 60-75 years with COVID-19, enrolled during active disease.

The genes are TRBV28 and TRBJ1-5, with D perhaps matching TRBD1 (6 bases). V gave up 7 bases and J gave up 3 bases, with 16 bases separating them. This CDR3 is 15 amino acids long. The germline V gene has CDR1 MDHEN and CDR2 SYDVKM. DNA of the CDR3: TGTGCCAGCACTGTGGACAGCACGCTCAATCAGCCCCAGCATTTT. This translates into CASTVDSTLNQPQHF.

The sample holds a few counts of this clone. V gene TRBV19 combines with J gene TRBJ1-5, with TRBD1 as a possible D gene (5 bases). There are 15 residues in the CDR3. Germline V CDR1 and CDR2: LNHDA, SQIVND (reference sequence). V gave up 6 bases and J gave up 2 bases, with 14 bases separating them. The CDR3 coding sequence is TGTGCCAGTAGCACCTCGGGGGGTGGCAATCAGCCCCAGCATTTT. Its protein is CASSTSGGGNQPQHF.

This chain connects TRBV29-1 to TRBJ1-1; 7 nucleotides agree with TRBD1. V shed 7 bases, J shed 0 bases, and the junction held 11 bases outside the gene matches. Germline V gene data show CDR1 as SQVTM and CDR2 as ANQGSEA. The length of the CDR3 is 15 residues. The DNA for the CDR3 is TGCAGCGGTATGATGGGACAGTCAATGAACACTGAAGCTTTCTTT. Translation: CSGMMGQSMNTEAFF.

The chain recombines TRBV6-5 with TRBJ1-2, with D perhaps matching TRBD1 (5 bases). V was shortened by 5 bases and J by 4 bases, with 11 bases between the two germline ends. The CDR3 runs to 13 residues. Germline V CDR1 and CDR2: MNHEY, SVGAGI. The CDR3 sequence: CASSKDTRYGYTF. CDR3 sequence (DNA): TGTGCCAGCAGTAAGGACACTCGCTATGGCTACACCTTC.

The chain has TRBV4-1 and TRBJ2-2, with 14 bases aligning to TRBD2. This CDR3 has 17 residues. Germline V gene lookup returns CDR1 MGHRA and CDR2 YSYEKL. V shed 4 bases, J shed 7 bases, and the junction held 8 bases outside the gene matches. This CDR3 reads CASSRQTSGGAGGELFF. CDR3 DNA: TGCGCCAGCAGCCGACAGACTAGCGGGGGGGCCGGCGGGGAGCTGTTTTTT.

This clone occurred a few times. The V gene is TRBV2, the J gene TRBJ1-2; D is uncertain. Germline CDR1 and CDR2: SNHLY and FYNNEI. This CDR3 spans 14 amino acids. The V end was cut by 1 base, the J end by 0 bases, with 6 bases between. CDR3 bases: TGTGCCAGCAGTGAAGACTTTACTAACTATGGCTACACCTTC. It yields the protein CASSEDFTNYGYTF.

This clone occurred once. This chain joins TRBV30 and TRBJ2-7, with a weak D call TRBD2 (5 bases). CDR1 is GTSNPN, CDR2 SVGIG, per germline (reference sequence). The ends were cut back, 3 bases at V and 0 bases at J, with 12 bases in the middle. The CDR3 has 14 residues. The chain's CDR3 is CAWSLDFSSYEQYF. The CDR3 region has the DNA TGTGCCTGGAGCCTGGACTTCAGCTCCTACGAGCAGTACTTC.

This chain joins TRBV5-1 and TRBJ1-1; D call uncertain. This CDR3 comprises 14 residues. V lost 0 bases and J 3 bases, leaving 9 bases between the germline ends. Germline CDR1 SGHRS, CDR2 YFSETQ. Written as DNA, the CDR3 is TGCGCCAGCAGCTTGGTACCAGGCTACACTGAAGCTTTCTTT. This translates into CASSLVPGYTEAFF.

V gene TRBV6-5 combines with J gene TRBJ1-3; 8 positions agree with TRBD1. The trim removed 4 bases at V and 1 base at J, leaving 3 bases unmatched. Germline assignment: CDR1 MNHEY and CDR2 SVGAGI. The CDR3 has 15 amino acids. CDR3 sequence (DNA): TGTGCCAGCAGTTTTCGACAGGGGTCTGGAAACACCATATATTTT. Its translation: CASSFRQGSGNTIYF.

This rearrangement joins TRBV5-6 to TRBJ1-2; D uncertain. CDR3 size: 13 residues. Germline V lookup: CDR1 SGHDT, CDR2 YYEEEE. Trimming cost V 5 bases and J 6 bases, with 14 bases left between them. CDR3 DNA sequence: TGTGCCAGCAGTCCGCGCGGCGTGGATGGCTACACCTTC. Its protein is CASSPRGVDGYTF.

The chain has TRBV4-1 and TRBJ1-5; 9 nucleotides align to TRBD1. The J segment lost 4 bases and the V segment lost 2 bases, leaving 3 bases of the junction unmatched. This CDR3 spans 15 amino acids. Germline V gene data show CDR1 as MGHRA and CDR2 as YSYEKL. CDR3 in DNA: TGCGCCAGCAGCCAACCCGGGACAGGGAATCAGCCCCAGCATTTT. Translated, it gives CASSQPGTGNQPQHF.

The V and J genes are TRBV7-9 and TRBJ1-1; D is perhaps TRBD1 (5 bases). V gave up 5 bases and J gave up 4 bases, with 11 bases separating them. CDR1 is SEHNR, CDR2 FQNEAQ, per germline (reference sequence). This CDR3 is built from 13 residues. As DNA, the CDR3 is TGTGCCAGCAGCATTCAACAGGCCACTGAAGCTTTCTTT. This gives the protein CASSIQQATEAFF.

CDR3 amino acids: CASSLNAGASYEQYF. The CDR3 DNA follows: TGCGCCAGCAGCTTGAACGCGGGGGCAAGCTACGAGCAGTACTTC. This chain links TRBV5-1 with TRBJ2-7; a possible D gene is TRBD2 (7 bases). Germline lookup yields CDR1 SGHRS and CDR2 YFSETQ. This CDR3 has 15 residues. Trimming took off 1 base at V and 3 bases at J, with 14 bases between the two ends.

The chain joins TRBV10-3 to TRBJ1-1, with D perhaps TRBD1 (5 bases). The CDR3 totals 14 residues. V lost 3 bases and J 1 base, leaving 9 bases between the germline ends. Germline assignment: CDR1 ENHRY and CDR2 SYGVKD. The CDR3 nucleotides read TGTGCCATCAGTGACGTAAGGGGGAACACTGAAGCTTTCTTT. The encoded protein is CAISDVRGNTEAFF.

The rearrangement joins TRBV24-1 to TRBJ1-2; TRBD1 agrees at 8 bases. The CDR3 consists of 11 residues. Germline CDR1 KGHDR, CDR2 SFDVKD. With 9 bases clipped from V and 14 bases from J, the junction kept 10 bases outside the gene matches. The CDR3 region is CATQVDREYTF. The CDR3 DNA reads as TGTGCCACCCAGGTGGACAGGGAATATACCTTC.

The chain joins TRBV24-1 to TRBJ2-2, with D possibly TRBD1 on 6 matching bases. V lost 4 bases, J lost 2 bases, and 16 bases lay in between. The length of the CDR3 is 17 residues. The germline CDR1 and CDR2 sequences are KGHDR and SFDVKD. For the CDR3, the DNA is TGTGCCACCAGTGACACACAGGGCCTAGTAAACACCGGGGAGCTGTTTTTT. This gives the protein CATSDTQGLVNTGELFF.

The J gene is TRBJ2-3, the V gene TRBV5-1; the D gene is possibly TRBD1 (6 bases). The CDR3 spans 14 residues. CDR1 and CDR2 (germline): SGHRS, YFSETQ. Trimming pared 2 bases from V and 5 bases from J, leaving 12 bases between. The CDR3 here is CASSFAPGEDTQYF. The DNA of the CDR3 is TGCGCCAGCAGCTTCGCCCCAGGGGAAGATACGCAGTATTTT.

V and J are TRBV7-9 and TRBJ1-5, with 10 bases that match TRBD1. Unmatched junction bases numbered 5, after V lost 5 bases and J lost 4 bases. Germline loops: CDR1 SEHNR, CDR2 FQNEAQ (reference sequence). The CDR3 length is 15 residues. CDR3 residues: CASSRGTGVNQPQHF. CDR3 nucleotide sequence: TGTGCCAGCAGCCGAGGGACAGGGGTTAATCAGCCCCAGCATTTT.

V usage is TRBV5-1 and J usage is TRBJ2-6, with D possibly being TRBD1 (5 bases). Deletions cut 4 bases from V and 3 bases from J, with 11 bases between. Germline lookup yields CDR1 SGHRS and CDR2 YFSETQ. This CDR3 region has 15 residues. Here the CDR3 reads CASSPGSSGANVLTF. The CDR3 coding sequence is TGCGCCAGCAGCCCAGGGTCTAGTGGGGCCAACGTCCTGACTTTC.

The V and J genes are TRBV29-1 and TRBJ1-1, with no clear D. The CDR3 length is 13 residues. The V end was cut by 7 bases, the J end by 0 bases, with 12 bases between. Germline assignment: CDR1 SQVTM and CDR2 ANQGSEA. The CDR3 loop is CSALTVMNTEAFF. CDR3 nucleotide sequence: TGCAGCGCCCTAACGGTTATGAACACTGAAGCTTTCTTT.

V and J are TRBV5-6 and TRBJ1-4; 7 bases match TRBD1. Germline assignment: CDR1 SGHDT and CDR2 YYEEEE. This CDR3 is 15 amino acids long. V shed 5 bases, J shed 11 bases, and the junction held 15 bases outside the gene matches. CDR3 nucleotide sequence: TGTGCCAGCAGTTATCTCGGGACAGTCCCCGGGAAACTGTTTTTT. The encoded protein is CASSYLGTVPGKLFF. The variable domain in full, completed from reference TRBV5-6 and TRBJ1-4, reads DAGVTQSPTHLIKTRGQQVTLRCSPKSGHDTVSWYQQALGQGPQFIFQYYEEEERQRGNFPDRFSGHQFPNYSSELNVNALLLGDSALYLCASSYLGTVPGKLFFGSGTQLSVL.

The V gene is TRBV7-2, the J gene TRBJ1-5, with D uncertain. The CDR3 is 15 residues long. Germline CDR1 and CDR2: SGHTA and FQGNSA. The V and J ends lost 3 bases and 3 bases respectively, with 12 bases between them. The CDR3 coding sequence is TGTGCCAGCAGCTTTCGCGGGTCAACCAATCAGCCCCAGCATTTT. The encoded protein is CASSFRGSTNQPQHF.

The genes are TRBV10-2 and TRBJ1-2, with 7 bases that match TRBD1. The CDR3 covers 17 residues. Per the germline V gene, CDR1 is WSHSY and CDR2 is SAAADI. V shed 7 bases, J shed 4 bases, and the junction held 18 bases outside the gene matches. CDR3 nucleotide sequence: TGCGCCAGCAAACCGAAAGGGACAGAGGGGAACGGCTATGGCTACACCTTC. Residues: CASKPKGTEGNGYGYTF.

The gene calls are TRBV6-6 and TRBJ2-7; TRBD2 matches 8 bases. V trimming: 5 bases; J trimming: 0 bases; junction bases outside the gene matches: 9. The CDR3 extends over 16 amino acids. Germline CDR1 MNHNY, CDR2 SVGAGI (reference sequence). The CDR3 sequence is CASSPLQRGSSYEQYF. The CDR3 DNA sequence: TGTGCCAGCAGTCCCCTCCAGCGGGGGAGCTCCTACGAGCAGTACTTC.

The chain couples TRBV4-1 to TRBJ2-5; TRBD2 matches at 9 bases. Per germline, CDR1 MGHRA and CDR2 YSYEKL. V lost 2 bases, J lost 5 bases, and 9 bases stayed unmatched. The CDR3 has 16 residues. The CDR3 here is CASSQYRAGGRETQYF. The DNA for the CDR3 is TGCGCCAGCAGCCAATATAGAGCGGGGGGTCGGGAGACCCAGTACTTC.

The chain carries TRBV9 and TRBJ1-2; D unclear. Trimming pared 0 bases from V and 3 bases from J, leaving 12 bases between. The CDR3 consists of 15 residues. Germline values: CDR1 SGDLS, CDR2 YYNGEE. The CDR3 loop reads CASSVDDTSDYGYTF. The CDR3 DNA reads as TGTGCCAGCAGCGTAGATGACACCTCAGACTATGGCTACACCTTC.

The rearrangement links TRBV29-1 to TRBJ1-4; D not certain. The CDR3 is 11 residues long. The V end lost 4 bases, the J end lost 8 bases, and 8 bases lay between the germline ends. Looked up from germline, CDR1 is SQVTM and CDR2 is ANQGSEA. CDR3 amino acids: CSVGRGEKLFF. CDR3 bases: TGCAGCGTTGGCCGAGGGGAAAAACTGTTTTTT.